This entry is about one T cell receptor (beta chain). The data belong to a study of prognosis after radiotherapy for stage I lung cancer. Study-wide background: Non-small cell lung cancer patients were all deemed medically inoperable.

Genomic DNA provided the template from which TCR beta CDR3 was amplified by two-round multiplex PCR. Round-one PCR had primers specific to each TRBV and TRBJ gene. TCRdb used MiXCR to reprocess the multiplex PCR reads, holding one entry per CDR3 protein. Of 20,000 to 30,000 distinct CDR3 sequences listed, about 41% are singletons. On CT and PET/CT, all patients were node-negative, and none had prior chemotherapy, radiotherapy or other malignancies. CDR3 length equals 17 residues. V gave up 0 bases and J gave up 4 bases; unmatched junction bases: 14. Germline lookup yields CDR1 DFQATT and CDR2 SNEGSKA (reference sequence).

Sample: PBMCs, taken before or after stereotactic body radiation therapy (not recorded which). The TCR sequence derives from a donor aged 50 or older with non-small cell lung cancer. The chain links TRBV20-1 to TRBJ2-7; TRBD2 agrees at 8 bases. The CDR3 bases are TGCAGTGCTAGAGAGTACAGGGTAGCGGGATTGTTATACGAGCAGTACTTC. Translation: CSAREYRVAGLLYEQYF.